This T cell receptor (beta chain) was sequenced for a study of lymphopenia after photon versus proton radiotherapy. Study observations and caveats: Larger post-nadir TCR diversity loss correlated inversely with survival in deceased patients. Better survival with proton therapy was suggested as possible, not demonstrated.

Remarks on this clone: Antigen specificity is unknown.

Generated by immunoSEQ multiplex PCR, the TCRdb table keeps only in-frame clones and is missing some. The data contain over 20,000 clones, less than 90% of them singletons. Germline V lookup: CDR1 MNHEY, CDR2 SVGAGI. This CDR3 is 14 amino acids long. V lost 6 bases to trimming and J lost 5 bases; unmatched junction nucleotides: 6. The source was peripheral blood, collected from a patient treated with photon-based radiotherapy. The receptor's source is a woman between 45 and 65 years old with pancreatic cancer. This chain links TRBV6-5 with TRBJ2-4; 8 bases fit TRBD1. The CDR3 nucleotides read TGTGCCAGCAGAGAGACGGGACAGGAAAACATTCAGTACTTC. Translation: CASRETGQENIQYF.